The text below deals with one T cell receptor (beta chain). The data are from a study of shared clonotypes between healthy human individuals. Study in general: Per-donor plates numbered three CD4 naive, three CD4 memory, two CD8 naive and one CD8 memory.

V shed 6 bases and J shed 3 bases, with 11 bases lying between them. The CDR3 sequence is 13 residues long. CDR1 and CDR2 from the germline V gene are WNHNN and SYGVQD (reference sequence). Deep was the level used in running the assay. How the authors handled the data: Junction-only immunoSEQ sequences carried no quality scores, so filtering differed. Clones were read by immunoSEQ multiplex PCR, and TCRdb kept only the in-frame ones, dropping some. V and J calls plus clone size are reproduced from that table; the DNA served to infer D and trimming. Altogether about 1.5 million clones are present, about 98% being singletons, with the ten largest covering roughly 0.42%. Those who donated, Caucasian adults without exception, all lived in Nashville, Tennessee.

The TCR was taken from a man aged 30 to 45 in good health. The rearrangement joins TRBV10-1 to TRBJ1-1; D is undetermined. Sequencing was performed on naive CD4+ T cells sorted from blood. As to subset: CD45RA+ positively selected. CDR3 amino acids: CASRASRDTEAFF. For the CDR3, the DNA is TGCGCCAGCAGGGCCTCTCGGGACACTGAAGCTTTCTTT.